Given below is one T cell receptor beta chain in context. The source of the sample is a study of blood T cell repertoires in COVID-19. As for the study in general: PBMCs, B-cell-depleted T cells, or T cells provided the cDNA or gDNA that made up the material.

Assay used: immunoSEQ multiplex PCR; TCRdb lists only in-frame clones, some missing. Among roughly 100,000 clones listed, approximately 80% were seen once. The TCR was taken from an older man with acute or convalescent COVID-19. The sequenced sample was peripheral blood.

The CDR3 spells CASSLDRGYEQYF. CDR3 coding DNA: TGTGCCAGCAGCTTAGACCGAGGCTACGAGCAGTACTTC. The chain employs TRBV7-2 and TRBJ2-7; D ambiguous. The V end was cut by 1 base, the J end by 3 bases, with 7 bases between. This CDR3 contains 13 residues. Germline CDR1 reads SGHTA; CDR2 reads FQGNSA.